The 4 T cell receptor beta chains in this list originate from one sample, sequenced in a study of blood T cell repertoires in COVID-19. This table comes from immunoSEQ multiplex PCR, and its TCRdb copy is limited to in-frame clones, with some not included. Here the sample spans about 200,000 clones, 85% to 90% being singletons. Sequencing input: peripheral blood. All receptors come from a woman aged 45 to 65 with COVID-19, enrolled during active disease.

This clone has more than one count but fewer than ten. The chain has TRBV2 and TRBJ2-2; TRBD1 agrees at 9 bases. V was clipped by 5 bases and J by 6 bases; unmatched bases: 10. The CDR3 has 16 amino acids. Per the germline V gene, CDR1 is SNHLY and CDR2 is FYNNEI. CDR3 sequence reads: CASSSPTGGVAGELFF. The DNA of the CDR3 is TGTGCCAGCAGTTCACCGACAGGGGGAGTCGCCGGGGAGCTGTTTTTT.

This chain links TRBV3-1 (or the pseudogene TRBV3-2) with TRBJ2-6, with D maybe TRBD1 (7 bases). The CDR3 extends over 19 amino acids. V shed 2 bases and J shed 0 bases, with 17 bases lying between them. From germline, CDR1 is LGHDT and CDR2 YNNKEL (reference sequence). Here the CDR3 reads CASSQCQGQGGSGANVLTF. Written as DNA, the CDR3 is TGTGCCAGCAGCCAATGTCAGGGGCAGGGGGGCTCTGGGGCCAACGTCCTGACTTTC.

This chain connects TRBV6-2 or TRBV6-3 to TRBJ2-3; possible D gene TRBD2, 7 bases. The CDR3 is 13 residues long. The V end lost 5 bases, the J end lost 5 bases, and 11 bases lay between the germline ends. Germline V gene data show CDR1 as MNHEY and CDR2 as SVGEGT. CDR3 amino acids: CASSREGGDTQYF. CDR3 DNA: TGTGCCAGCAGTAGGGAGGGGGGAGATACGCAGTATTTT.

In its sample, this clone was seen once. The J gene is TRBJ1-1, the V gene TRBV6-5, with 7 positions matching TRBD1. Trimming cost V 7 bases and J 11 bases; bases outside gene matches: 10. CDR3 length: 12 residues. Germline CDR1 MNHEY, CDR2 SVGAGI. The CDR3 DNA reads as TGTGCCAGCACCAGACAGGGTGGCATGGCTTTCTTT. This codes for CASTRQGGMAFF.